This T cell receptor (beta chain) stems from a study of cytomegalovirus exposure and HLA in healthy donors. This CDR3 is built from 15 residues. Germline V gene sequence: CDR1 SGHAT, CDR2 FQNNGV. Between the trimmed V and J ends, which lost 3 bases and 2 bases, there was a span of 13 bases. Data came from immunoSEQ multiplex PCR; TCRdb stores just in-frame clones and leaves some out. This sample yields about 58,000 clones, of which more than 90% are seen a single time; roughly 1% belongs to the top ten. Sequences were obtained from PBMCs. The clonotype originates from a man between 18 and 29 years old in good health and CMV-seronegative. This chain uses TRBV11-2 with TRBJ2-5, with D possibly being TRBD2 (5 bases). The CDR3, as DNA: TGTGCCAGCAGCTTTACCGGACTCCCTCAAGAGACCCAGTACTTC. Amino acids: CASSFTGLPQETQYF.